The 24 T cell receptor beta chains given below trace back to one sample, sequenced in a study of CD8+ T cells in alopecia areata. Sequencing used cDNA as its template, made by extracting RNA and reverse transcribing it. Profiled with immunoSEQ multiplex PCR; TCRdb holds only in-frame clones, not every one. Here the sample spans 150,000 to 250,000 clones, 50% to 60% being singletons. The treatment is: oral pan-JAK inhibitor, 5-10 mg twice daily. The material was CD4+ T cells sorted from blood, obtained at week 4, from a patient treated with tofacitinib. The receptors stem from a human donor with alopecia areata.

This clone has more than one count but fewer than ten. V usage is TRBV2 and J usage is TRBJ2-5; D is uncertain. Germline V gene data show CDR1 as SNHLY and CDR2 as FYNNEI. With 6 bases removed from V and 2 bases from J, the gap between germline ends came to 13 bases. The CDR3 is made up of 14 amino acids. The CDR3, as DNA: TGTGCCAGCAGCTCTACCGGCGTACAAGAGACCCAGTACTTC. Translating it yields CASSSTGVQETQYF.

This chain connects TRBV29-1 to TRBJ1-1, with D possibly matching TRBD1 (6 bases). The CDR3 is made up of 13 amino acids. Germline-derived CDR1 and CDR2 are SQVTM and ANQGSEA. Between the trimmed V and J ends, which lost 3 bases and 0 bases, there was a span of 8 bases. The CDR3 loop is CSVDTGLNTEAFF. The CDR3 DNA is TGCAGCGTTGATACAGGGTTGAACACTGAAGCTTTCTTT.

The V gene is TRBV4-2, the J gene TRBJ1-6, with D maybe TRBD1 (5 bases). The CDR3 loop spans 15 amino acids. Trimming removed 0 bases at V and 7 bases at J, with 10 bases between. Per the germline V gene, CDR1 is LGHNA and CDR2 is YNFKEQ. CDR3 region: CASSQDRGDNSPLHF. The DNA of the CDR3 is TGTGCCAGCAGCCAAGACAGAGGGGACAATTCACCCCTCCACTTT.

This chain connects TRBV30 to TRBJ1-1; D not certain. Germline V gene lookup returns CDR1 GTSNPN and CDR2 SVGIG (reference sequence). The CDR3 has 13 residues. Trimming shortened V by 1 base and J by 1 base, and 7 bases separated the two germline ends. CDR3 loop: CAWSDEGNTEAFF. The CDR3 DNA follows: TGTGCCTGGAGTGATGAAGGGAACACTGAAGCTTTCTTT.

The V and J genes are TRBV7-9 and TRBJ2-3; the match to TRBD2 covers 7 bases. This CDR3 region has 14 residues. V trimming: 5 bases; J trimming: 3 bases; junction bases outside the gene matches: 5. Germline V gene sequence: CDR1 SEHNR, CDR2 FQNEAQ (reference sequence). The CDR3 loop is CASSPTSLTDTQYF. The CDR3 DNA reads TGTGCCAGCAGCCCGACTAGCTTGACAGATACGCAGTATTTT.

The chain couples TRBV2 to TRBJ2-2; weak D call: TRBD1 (6 bases). The germline V gene encodes CDR1 SNHLY and CDR2 FYNNEI. The CDR3 runs to 17 residues. V was cut by 6 bases and J by 5 bases, with 22 bases left in between. The CDR3 reads CASSPTGQSSLTGELFF. CDR3 bases: TGTGCCAGCAGCCCCACCGGACAGTCTAGTTTGACCGGGGAGCTGTTTTTT.

V and J are TRBV29-1 and TRBJ2-1, with 7 positions matching TRBD2. The CDR3 loop spans 13 amino acids. V dropped 7 bases and J dropped 4; count of bases not matched to a gene: 7. The germline CDR1 and CDR2 sequences are SQVTM and ANQGSEA. The CDR3 region is CSARGLFYNEQFF. In DNA, the CDR3 is TGCAGCGCTAGGGGACTATTTTACAATGAGCAGTTCTTC.

This rearrangement joins TRBV28 to TRBJ1-5, with D uncertain. The V gene lost 6 bases and the J gene lost 1 base, with 16 bases spanning the gap. The CDR3 totals 16 residues. The germline V gene has CDR1 MDHEN and CDR2 SYDVKM. The CDR3 protein is CASSLPRPESNQPQHF. The CDR3 DNA follows: TGTGCCAGCAGCCTCCCCCGGCCGGAGAGCAATCAGCCCCAGCATTTT.

This chain joins TRBV29-1 and TRBJ2-7; maybe TRBD2 (5 bases). The germline V and J ends were trimmed by 2 bases and 3 bases, with 11 bases remaining between them. The CDR3 length is 13 residues. Germline-derived CDR1 and CDR2 are SQVTM and ANQGSEA. The DNA of the CDR3 is TGCAGCGTTGAAACGGACTCCGGCTACGAGCAGTACTTC. Translated: CSVETDSGYEQYF.

The chain employs TRBV30 and TRBJ1-2, with D uncertain. The CDR3 runs 13 residues. Germline assignment: CDR1 GTSNPN and CDR2 SVGIG (reference sequence). Between the trimmed V and J ends, which lost 0 bases and 3 bases, there was a span of 8 bases. CDR3 sequence (DNA): TGTGCCTGGAGTGTACAGAGGGACTATGGCTACACCTTC. Amino acid sequence: CAWSVQRDYGYTF.

This chain's CDR3 is CASSHPSGGLTGELFF. The CDR3 coding sequence is TGCGCCAGCAGCCACCCTAGCGGGGGGCTCACCGGGGAGCTGTTTTTT. This chain links TRBV4-1 with TRBJ2-2; 11 bases are shared with TRBD2. The CDR3 length is 16 residues. Germline V gene lookup returns CDR1 MGHRA and CDR2 YSYEKL. Germline trimming cut 3 bases from V and 4 bases from J; bases unmatched to any gene: 4.

This sequence joins TRBV4-1 and TRBJ2-1; TRBD1 agrees at 9 bases. The length of the CDR3 is 18 residues. V shed 1 base, J shed 2 bases, and the junction held 9 bases outside the gene matches. Germline V CDR1 and CDR2: MGHRA, YSYEKL. CDR3 nucleotides: TGCGCCAGCAGCCAAGGCCTCCGGGGACAGGGAACCTACAATGAGCAGTTCTTC. Its protein product is CASSQGLRGQGTYNEQFF.

The chain employs TRBV4-1 and TRBJ1-4; 8 bases fit TRBD1. The V segment lost 4 bases and the J segment 4 bases; nucleotides outside the gene matches: 8. The germline V gene has CDR1 MGHRA and CDR2 YSYEKL. This CDR3 has 16 residues. The CDR3 sequence: CASSPQPGQGNEKLFF. The CDR3 nucleotides read TGCGCCAGCAGCCCCCAACCCGGACAGGGTAATGAAAAACTGTTTTTT.

The chain combines TRBV29-1 with TRBJ1-1, with D perhaps TRBD1 (5 bases). This CDR3 is built from 13 residues. V was cut by 3 bases and J by 5 bases, with 13 bases left in between. Germline loops: CDR1 SQVTM, CDR2 ANQGSEA. CDR3 DNA: TGCAGCGTTGAGCAGGAGAAGGGGACTGAAGCTTTCTTT. This gives the protein CSVEQEKGTEAFF.

This sequence joins TRBV5-6 and TRBJ2-5; D may be TRBD1 (6 bases). CDR3 length: 14 amino acids. V lost 2 bases and J 2 bases, leaving 10 bases between the germline ends. Germline values: CDR1 SGHDT, CDR2 YYEEEE. CDR3 DNA: TGTGCCAGCAGCTTACAGGGAACTCAAGAGACCCAGTACTTC. This gives the protein CASSLQGTQETQYF.

This clone was counted between two and nine times. V is TRBV7-2 and J is TRBJ1-5; D not resolved. The CDR3 length is 15 residues. Germline CDR1 is SGHTA and CDR2 is FQGNSA. V was pared by 3 bases and J by 4 bases, with 13 bases between. CDR3 in amino acids: CASSLQWGSNQPQHF. The CDR3, as DNA: TGTGCCAGCAGCTTGCAGTGGGGAAGTAATCAGCCCCAGCATTTT.

The gene calls are TRBV29-1 and TRBJ2-2, with TRBD1 as a possible D gene (5 bases). The CDR3 spans 12 residues. From germline, CDR1 is SQVTM and CDR2 ANQGSEA. V lost 4 bases and J 6 bases, leaving 9 bases between the germline ends. The chain's CDR3 is CSVGAGSGELFF. The CDR3 nucleotides read TGCAGCGTTGGGGCAGGGTCCGGGGAGCTGTTTTTT.

This chain uses TRBV23-1 with TRBJ2-3; D unclear. TRBV23-1 is an open reading frame, and its role is uncertain. V was shortened by 4 bases and J by 0 bases, with 8 bases between the two germline ends. The CDR3 spans 14 residues. The CDR3 region is CASSPLSSTDTQYF. CDR3 coding DNA: TGCGCCAGCAGTCCCTTGAGTAGCACAGATACGCAGTATTTT.

About this clone itself: The same CDR3 can be traced to other DNA sequences in this sample. The rearrangement links TRBV29-1 to TRBJ2-5; D unresolved. Germline V gene data show CDR1 as SQVTM and CDR2 as ANQGSEA. V was pared by 5 bases and J by 2 bases, with 9 bases between. There are 12 residues in the CDR3. The CDR3 DNA reads as TGCAGCGTTTTAGAGTTACAAGAGACCCAGTACTTC. It encodes CSVLELQETQYF.

The chain recombines TRBV30 with TRBJ1-6; 8 bases fit TRBD1. The CDR3 extends over 13 amino acids. V dropped 3 bases and J dropped 8; count of bases not matched to a gene: 3. CDR1 is GTSNPN, CDR2 SVGIG, per germline (reference sequence). CDR3 sequence reads: CAWRDRVYSPLHF. CDR3 DNA: TGTGCCTGGAGGGACAGGGTCTATTCACCCCTCCACTTT.

This clone was recorded only once. The rearrangement uses TRBV29-1 and TRBJ2-1, with 7 bases matching TRBD1. CDR1 is SQVTM and CDR2 is ANQGSEA in the germline V gene. V lost 7 bases to trimming and J lost 4 bases; unmatched junction nucleotides: 10. This CDR3 is built from 14 residues. CDR3 DNA: TGCAGCGCCACCCCGGGACAGAAGTACAATGAGCAGTTCTTC. Translating gives CSATPGQKYNEQFF.

The V and J genes are TRBV29-1 and TRBJ2-7, with D perhaps TRBD1 (6 bases). V lost 7 bases, J lost 0 bases, and 13 bases lay in between. CDR1 is SQVTM, CDR2 ANQGSEA, per germline. The CDR3 loop spans 13 amino acids. DNA of the CDR3: TGCAGCGCCGCGGACAGCTACTCCTACGAGCAGTACTTC. Translation gives CSAADSYSYEQYF.

This clone has more than one count but fewer than ten. The chain carries TRBV7-9 and TRBJ2-7, with D unresolved. V shed 3 bases and J shed 3 bases, with 9 bases lying between them. This CDR3 spans 13 amino acids. Germline CDR1 SEHNR, CDR2 FQNEAQ (reference sequence). The CDR3 sequence is CASSFSQFYEQYF. CDR3 bases: TGTGCCAGCAGCTTTAGCCAGTTCTACGAGCAGTACTTC.

The chain is built from TRBV5-1 and TRBJ2-7, with 9 bases matching TRBD1. Germline V gene lookup returns CDR1 SGHRS and CDR2 YFSETQ. CDR3 size: 15 residues. The ends lost 8 bases at V and 5 bases at J; junction bases unmatched: 14. CDR3 sequence reads: CASQAGQGRSHEQYF. The CDR3 DNA follows: TGCGCCAGTCAAGCGGGACAGGGTAGGAGCCACGAGCAGTACTTC. Variable domain in full (rest from reference TRBV5-1 and TRBJ2-7): KAGVTQTPRYLIKTRGQQVTLSCSPISGHRSVSWYQQTPGQGLQFLFEYFSETQRNKGNFPGRFSGRQFSNSRSEMNVSTLELGDSALYLCASQAGQGRSHEQYFGPGTRLTVT.